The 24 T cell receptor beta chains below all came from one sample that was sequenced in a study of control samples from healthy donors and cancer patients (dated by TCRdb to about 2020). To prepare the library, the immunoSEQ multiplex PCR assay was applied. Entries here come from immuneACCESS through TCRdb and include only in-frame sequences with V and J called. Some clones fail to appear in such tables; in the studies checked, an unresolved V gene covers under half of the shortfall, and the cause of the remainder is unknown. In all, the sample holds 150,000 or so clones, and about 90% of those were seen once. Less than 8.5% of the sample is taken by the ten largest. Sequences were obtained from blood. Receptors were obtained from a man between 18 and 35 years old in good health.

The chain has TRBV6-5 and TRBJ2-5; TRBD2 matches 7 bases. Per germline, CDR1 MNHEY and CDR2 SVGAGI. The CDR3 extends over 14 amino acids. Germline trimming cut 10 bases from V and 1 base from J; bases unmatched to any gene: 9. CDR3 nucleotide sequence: TGTGCCACCCTACCGGGACTATCCCAAGAGACCCAGTACTTC. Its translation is CATLPGLSQETQYF.

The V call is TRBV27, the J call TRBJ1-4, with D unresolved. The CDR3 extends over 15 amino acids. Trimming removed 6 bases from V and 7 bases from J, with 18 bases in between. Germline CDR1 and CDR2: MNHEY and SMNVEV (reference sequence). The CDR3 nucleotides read TGTGCCAGCAGGCCCGGAGATCCTCTTGGTGAAAAACTGTTTTTT. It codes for CASRPGDPLGEKLFF.

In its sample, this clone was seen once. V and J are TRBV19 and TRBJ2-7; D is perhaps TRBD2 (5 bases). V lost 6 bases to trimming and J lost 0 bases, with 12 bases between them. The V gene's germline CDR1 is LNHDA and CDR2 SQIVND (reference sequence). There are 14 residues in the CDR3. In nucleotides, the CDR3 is TGTGCCAGTAGGAGTAGGAGGAGCTCCTACGAGCAGTACTTC. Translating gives CASRSRRSSYEQYF.

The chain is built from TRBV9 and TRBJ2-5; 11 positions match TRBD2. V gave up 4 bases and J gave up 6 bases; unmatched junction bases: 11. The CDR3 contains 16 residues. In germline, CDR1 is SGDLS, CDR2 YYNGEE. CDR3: CASSHSLAGGSKTQYF. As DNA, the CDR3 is TGTGCCAGCAGCCATAGCCTAGCGGGGGGTTCCAAGACCCAGTACTTC. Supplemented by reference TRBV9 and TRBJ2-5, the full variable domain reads DSGVTQTPKHLITATGQRVTLRCSPRSGDLSVYWYQQSLDQGLQFLIQYYNGEERAKGNILERFSAQQFPDLHSELNLSSLELGDSALYFCASSHSLAGGSKTQYFGPGTRLLVL.

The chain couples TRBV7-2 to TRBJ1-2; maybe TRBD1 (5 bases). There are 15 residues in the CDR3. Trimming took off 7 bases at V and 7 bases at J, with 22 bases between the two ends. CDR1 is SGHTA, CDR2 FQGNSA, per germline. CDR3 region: CASTAYGGRESGYTF. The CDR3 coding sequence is TGTGCCAGCACCGCTTATGGAGGCAGGGAGAGTGGCTACACCTTC.

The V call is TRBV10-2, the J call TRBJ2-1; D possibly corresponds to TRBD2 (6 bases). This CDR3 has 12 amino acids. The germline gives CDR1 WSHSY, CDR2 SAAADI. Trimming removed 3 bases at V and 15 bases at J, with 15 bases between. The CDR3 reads CASSDGGTSGFF. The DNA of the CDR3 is TGCGCCAGCAGTGACGGCGGGACTTCTGGGTTCTTC.

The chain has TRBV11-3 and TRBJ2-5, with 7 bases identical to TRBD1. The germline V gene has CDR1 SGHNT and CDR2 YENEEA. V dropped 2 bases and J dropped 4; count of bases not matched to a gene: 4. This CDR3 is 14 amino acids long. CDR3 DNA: TGTGCCAGCAGCTTACGAAGGGGGCGAGAGACCCAGTACTTC. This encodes CASSLRRGRETQYF.

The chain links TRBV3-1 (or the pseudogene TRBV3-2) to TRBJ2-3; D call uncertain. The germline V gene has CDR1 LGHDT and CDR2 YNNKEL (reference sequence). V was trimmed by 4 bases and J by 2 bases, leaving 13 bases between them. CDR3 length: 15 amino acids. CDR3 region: CASSPDWVDTDTQYF. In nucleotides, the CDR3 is TGTGCCAGCAGCCCAGACTGGGTGGACACAGATACGCAGTATTTT.

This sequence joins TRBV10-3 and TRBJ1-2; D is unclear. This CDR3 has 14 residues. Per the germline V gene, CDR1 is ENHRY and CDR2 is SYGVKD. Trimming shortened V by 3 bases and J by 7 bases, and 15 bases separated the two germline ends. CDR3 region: CAISDPGAPSGYTF. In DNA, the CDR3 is TGTGCCATCAGTGACCCCGGCGCTCCCAGTGGCTACACCTTC.

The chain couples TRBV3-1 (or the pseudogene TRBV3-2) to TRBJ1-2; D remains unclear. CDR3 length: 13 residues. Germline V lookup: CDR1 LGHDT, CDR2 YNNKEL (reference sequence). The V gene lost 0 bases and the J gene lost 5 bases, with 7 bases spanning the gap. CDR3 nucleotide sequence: TGTGCCAGCAGCCAAGAGGCCCCGTATGGCTACACCTTC. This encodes CASSQEAPYGYTF.

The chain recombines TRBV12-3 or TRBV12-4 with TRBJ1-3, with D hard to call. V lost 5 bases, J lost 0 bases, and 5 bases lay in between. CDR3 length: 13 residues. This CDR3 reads CASSLISGNTIYF. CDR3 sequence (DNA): TGTGCCAGCAGTCTCATCTCTGGAAACACCATATATTTT.

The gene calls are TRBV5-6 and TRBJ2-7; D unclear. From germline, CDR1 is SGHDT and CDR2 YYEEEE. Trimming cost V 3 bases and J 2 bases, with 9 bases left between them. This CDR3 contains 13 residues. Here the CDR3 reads CASSSDTTYEQYF. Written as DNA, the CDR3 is TGTGCCAGCAGCTCCGACACGACCTACGAGCAGTACTTC.

CDR3 bases: TGCGCCAGCAGCGCAGGAGGCGGAGGCACTGAAGCTTTCTTT. As protein: CASSAGGGGTEAFF. This chain uses TRBV5-1 with TRBJ1-1, with unresolved D. The CDR3 is made up of 14 amino acids. The V end lost 4 bases, the J end lost 4 bases, and 14 bases lay between the germline ends. The germline V gene has CDR1 SGHRS and CDR2 YFSETQ.

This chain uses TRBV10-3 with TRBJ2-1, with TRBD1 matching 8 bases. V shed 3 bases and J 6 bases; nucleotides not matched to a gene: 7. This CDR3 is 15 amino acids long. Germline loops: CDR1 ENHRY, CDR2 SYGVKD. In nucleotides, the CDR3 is TGTGCCATCAGTGAACGGACAGGGAGTCGCAATGAGCAGTTCTTC. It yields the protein CAISERTGSRNEQFF.

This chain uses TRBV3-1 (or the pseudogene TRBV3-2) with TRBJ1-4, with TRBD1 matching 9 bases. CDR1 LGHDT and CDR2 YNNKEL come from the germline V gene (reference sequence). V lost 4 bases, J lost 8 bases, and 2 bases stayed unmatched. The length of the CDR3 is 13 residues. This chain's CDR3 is CASSRTGVEKLFF. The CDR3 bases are TGTGCCAGCAGCCGGACAGGGGTGGAAAAACTGTTTTTT.

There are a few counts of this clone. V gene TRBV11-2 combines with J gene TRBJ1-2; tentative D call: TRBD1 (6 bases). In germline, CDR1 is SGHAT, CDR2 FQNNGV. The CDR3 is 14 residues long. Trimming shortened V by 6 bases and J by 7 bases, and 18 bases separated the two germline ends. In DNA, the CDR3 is TGTGCCAGCAGTCAAGCTTGGGGGCAAGTTGGCTACACCTTC. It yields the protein CASSQAWGQVGYTF.

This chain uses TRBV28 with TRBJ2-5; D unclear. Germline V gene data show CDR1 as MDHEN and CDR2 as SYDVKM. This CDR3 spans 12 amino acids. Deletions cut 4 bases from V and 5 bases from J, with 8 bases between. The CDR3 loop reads CASSSSVETQYF. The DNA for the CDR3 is TGTGCCAGCAGTTCCTCGGTTGAGACCCAGTACTTC.

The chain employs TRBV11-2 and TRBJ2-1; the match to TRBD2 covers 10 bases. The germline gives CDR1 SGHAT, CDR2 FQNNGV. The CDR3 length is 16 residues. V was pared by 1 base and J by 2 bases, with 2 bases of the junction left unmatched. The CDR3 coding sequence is TGTGCCAGCAGCTTAGGCCTAGCGGGGGCCTACAATGAGCAGTTCTTC. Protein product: CASSLGLAGAYNEQFF.

The CDR3 spells CASSDELTAASTDTQYF. DNA for the CDR3: TGTGCCAGCAGTGACGAGCTGACAGCCGCGAGCACAGATACGCAGTATTTT. The rearrangement joins TRBV6-2 or TRBV6-3 to TRBJ2-3; TRBD1 might be the D (5 bases). Germline V gives CDR1 MNHEY, CDR2 SVGEGT. This CDR3 comprises 17 residues. The V end was cut by 5 bases, the J end by 0 bases, with 18 bases between.

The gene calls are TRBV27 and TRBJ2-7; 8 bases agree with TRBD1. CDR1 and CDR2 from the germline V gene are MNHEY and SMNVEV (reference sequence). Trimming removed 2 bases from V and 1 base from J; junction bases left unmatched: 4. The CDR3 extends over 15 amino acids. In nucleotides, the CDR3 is TGTGCCAGCAGTTTAACAGGGGGGATATCCTACGAGCAGTACTTC. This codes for CASSLTGGISYEQYF.

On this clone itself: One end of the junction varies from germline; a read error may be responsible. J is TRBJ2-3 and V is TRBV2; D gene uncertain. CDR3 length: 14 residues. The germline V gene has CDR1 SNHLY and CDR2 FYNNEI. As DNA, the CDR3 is TGTGCCACCAGCACTCACCAGTTTGAAGATACGAAGTATTTT. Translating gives CATSTHQFEDTKYF.

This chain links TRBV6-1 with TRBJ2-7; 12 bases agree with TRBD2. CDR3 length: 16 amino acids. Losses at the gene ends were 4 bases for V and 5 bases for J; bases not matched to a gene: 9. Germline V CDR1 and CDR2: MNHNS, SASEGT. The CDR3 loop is CASSVSSGGAPHEQYF. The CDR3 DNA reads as TGTGCCAGCAGTGTATCTAGCGGGGGGGCCCCCCACGAGCAGTACTTC.

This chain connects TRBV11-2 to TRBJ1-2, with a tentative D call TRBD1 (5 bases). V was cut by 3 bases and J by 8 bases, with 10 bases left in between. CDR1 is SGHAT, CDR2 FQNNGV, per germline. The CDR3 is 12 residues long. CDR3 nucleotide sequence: TGTGCCAGCAGCTTCGACAGCCAGGGCTACACCTTC. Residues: CASSFDSQGYTF.

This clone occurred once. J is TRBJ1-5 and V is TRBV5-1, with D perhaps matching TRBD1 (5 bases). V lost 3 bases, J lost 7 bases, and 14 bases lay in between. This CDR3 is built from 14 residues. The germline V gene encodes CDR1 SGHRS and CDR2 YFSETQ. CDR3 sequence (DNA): TGCGCCAGCAGCTCCGGGACCAAGGGACAGCCCCAGCATTTT. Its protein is CASSSGTKGQPQHF.